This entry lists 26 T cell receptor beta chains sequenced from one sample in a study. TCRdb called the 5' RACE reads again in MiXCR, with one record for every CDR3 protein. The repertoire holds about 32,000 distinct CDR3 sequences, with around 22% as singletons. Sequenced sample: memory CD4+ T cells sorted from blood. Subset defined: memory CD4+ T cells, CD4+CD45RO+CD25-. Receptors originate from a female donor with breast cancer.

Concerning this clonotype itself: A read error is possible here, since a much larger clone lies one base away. The CDR3 is CTSSPGQGLETQYF. The CDR3 bases are TGTACCAGCAGCCCGGGACAGGGGTTAGAGACCCAGTACTTC. The chain carries TRBV6-5 and TRBJ2-5; 10 bases fit TRBD1. CDR1 and CDR2 (germline): MNHEY, SVGAGI. This CDR3 is 14 amino acids long.

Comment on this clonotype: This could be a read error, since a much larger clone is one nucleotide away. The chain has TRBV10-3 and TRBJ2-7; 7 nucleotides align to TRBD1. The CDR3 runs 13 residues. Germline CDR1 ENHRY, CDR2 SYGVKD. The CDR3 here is CVISEPTTGVQYF. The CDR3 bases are TGTGTCATCAGTGAGCCTACTACAGGGGTGCAGTACTTC.

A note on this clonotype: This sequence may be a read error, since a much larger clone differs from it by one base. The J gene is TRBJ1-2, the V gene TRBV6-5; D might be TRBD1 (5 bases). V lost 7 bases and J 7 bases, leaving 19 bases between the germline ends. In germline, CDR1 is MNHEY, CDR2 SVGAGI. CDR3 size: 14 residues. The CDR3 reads CASILLRTDSGYTF. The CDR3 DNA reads TGTGCCAGCATCTTACTTCGAACCGACAGTGGCTACACCTTC.

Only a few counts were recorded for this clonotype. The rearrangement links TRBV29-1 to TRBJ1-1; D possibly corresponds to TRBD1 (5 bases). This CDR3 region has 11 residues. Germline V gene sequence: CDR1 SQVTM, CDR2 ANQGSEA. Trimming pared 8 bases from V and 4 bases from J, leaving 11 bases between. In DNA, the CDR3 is TGCAGCACGTACCAGGGCACTGAAGCTTTCTTT. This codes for CSTYQGTEAFF.

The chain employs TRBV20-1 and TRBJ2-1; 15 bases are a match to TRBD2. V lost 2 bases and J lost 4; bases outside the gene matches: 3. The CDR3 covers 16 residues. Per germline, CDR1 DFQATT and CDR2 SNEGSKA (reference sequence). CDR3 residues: CSARTGLAGGYNEQFF. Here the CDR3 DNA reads TGCAGTGCTAGAACCGGACTAGCGGGGGGGTACAATGAGCAGTTCTTC.

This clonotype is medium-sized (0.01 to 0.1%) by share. CDR3 sequence: CASSLGDEQYF. The CDR3 DNA reads TGTGCCAGCAGCTTGGGGGACGAGCAGTACTTC. This sequence joins TRBV5-5 and TRBJ2-7; the D is unclear. The CDR3 runs 11 residues. Germline loops: CDR1 SGHKS, CDR2 YYEKEE (reference sequence). V dropped 0 bases and J dropped 5 bases, with 3 bases sitting between them. The complete variable domain, with remaining parts taken from reference TRBV5-5 and TRBJ2-7, reads DAGVTQSPTHLIKTRGQQVTLRCSPISGHKSVSWYQQVLGQGPQFIFQYYEKEERGRGNFPDRFSARQFPNYSSELNVNALLLGDSALYLCASSLGDEQYFGPGTRLTVT.

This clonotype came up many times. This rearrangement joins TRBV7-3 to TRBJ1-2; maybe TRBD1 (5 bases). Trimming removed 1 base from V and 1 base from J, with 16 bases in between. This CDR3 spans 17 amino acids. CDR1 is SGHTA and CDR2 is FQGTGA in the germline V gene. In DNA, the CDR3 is TGTGCCAGCAGCTTAAATTCCCCGGGGGACCATAACTATGGCTACACCTTC. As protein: CASSLNSPGDHNYGYTF.

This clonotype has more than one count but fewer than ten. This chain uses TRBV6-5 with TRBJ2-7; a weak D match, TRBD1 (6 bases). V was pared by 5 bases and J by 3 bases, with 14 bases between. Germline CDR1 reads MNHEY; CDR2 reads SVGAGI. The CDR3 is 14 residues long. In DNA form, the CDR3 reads TGTGCCAGCAGTGCCCGGGACACTCACTACGAGCAGTACTTC. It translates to CASSARDTHYEQYF.

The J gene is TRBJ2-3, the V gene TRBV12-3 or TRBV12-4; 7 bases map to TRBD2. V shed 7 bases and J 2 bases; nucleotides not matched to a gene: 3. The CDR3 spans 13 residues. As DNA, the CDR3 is TGTGCCAGCAAAGCGGGGATCACAGATACGCAGTATTTT. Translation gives CASKAGITDTQYF.

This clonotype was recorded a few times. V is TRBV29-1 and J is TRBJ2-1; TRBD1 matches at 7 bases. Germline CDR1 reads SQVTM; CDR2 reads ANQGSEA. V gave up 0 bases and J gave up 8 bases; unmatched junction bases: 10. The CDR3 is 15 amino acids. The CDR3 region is CSVEERDRGRDEQFF. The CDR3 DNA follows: TGCAGCGTTGAAGAACGGGACAGAGGGCGGGATGAGCAGTTCTTC.

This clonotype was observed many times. CDR3 nucleotide sequence: TGCAGTGGCGAGGGACAGCACACTGAAGCTTTCTTT. Translation: CSGEGQHTEAFF. The chain has TRBV20-1 and TRBJ1-1; 7 bases are shared with TRBD1. Trimming removed 7 bases from V and 3 bases from J; junction bases left unmatched: 5. Looked up from germline, CDR1 is DFQATT and CDR2 is SNEGSKA (reference sequence). The CDR3 length is 12 residues.

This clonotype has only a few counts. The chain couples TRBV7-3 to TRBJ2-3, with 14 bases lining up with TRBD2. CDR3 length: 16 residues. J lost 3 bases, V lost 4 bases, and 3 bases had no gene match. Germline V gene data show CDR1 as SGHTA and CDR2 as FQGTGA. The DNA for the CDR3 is TGTGCCAGCAGCTCGGGACTAGCGGGAGAGACAGATACGCAGTATTTT. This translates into CASSSGLAGETDTQYF.

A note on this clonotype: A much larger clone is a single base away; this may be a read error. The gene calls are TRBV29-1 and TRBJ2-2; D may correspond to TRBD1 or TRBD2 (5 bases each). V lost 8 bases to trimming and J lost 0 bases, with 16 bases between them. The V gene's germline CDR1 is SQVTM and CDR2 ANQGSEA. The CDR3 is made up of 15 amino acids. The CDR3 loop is CSIIGTPANTGELFF. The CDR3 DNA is TGCAGCATTATAGGGACCCCAGCGAACACCGGGGAGCTGTTTTTT.

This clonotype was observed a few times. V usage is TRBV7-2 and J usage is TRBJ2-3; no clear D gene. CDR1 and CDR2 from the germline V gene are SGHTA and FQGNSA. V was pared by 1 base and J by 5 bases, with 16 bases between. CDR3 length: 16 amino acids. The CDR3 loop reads CASSLVRSESLDTQYF. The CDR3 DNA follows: TGTGCCAGCAGCTTAGTTAGGAGCGAATCGCTAGATACGCAGTATTTT.

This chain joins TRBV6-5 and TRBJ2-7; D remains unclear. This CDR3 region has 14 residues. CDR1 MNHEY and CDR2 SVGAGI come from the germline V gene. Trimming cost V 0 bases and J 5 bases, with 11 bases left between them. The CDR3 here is CASSYSSTTHEQYF. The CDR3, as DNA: TGTGCCAGCAGTTACTCGTCGACAACACACGAGCAGTACTTC.

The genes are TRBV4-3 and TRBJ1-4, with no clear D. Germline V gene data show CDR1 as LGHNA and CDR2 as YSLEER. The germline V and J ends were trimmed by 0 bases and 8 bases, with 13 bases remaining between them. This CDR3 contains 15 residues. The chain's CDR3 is CASSQDQVRREKLFF. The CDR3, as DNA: TGCGCCAGCAGCCAAGATCAGGTCCGGCGGGAAAAACTGTTTTTT.

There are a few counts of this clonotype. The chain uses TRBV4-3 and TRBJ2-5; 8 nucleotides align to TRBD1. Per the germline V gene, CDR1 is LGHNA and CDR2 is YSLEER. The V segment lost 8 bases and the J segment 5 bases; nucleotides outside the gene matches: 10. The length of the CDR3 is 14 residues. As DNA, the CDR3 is TGCGCCAGCCGAAGAAACAGGGGGAGCGAGACCCAGTACTTC. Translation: CASRRNRGSETQYF.

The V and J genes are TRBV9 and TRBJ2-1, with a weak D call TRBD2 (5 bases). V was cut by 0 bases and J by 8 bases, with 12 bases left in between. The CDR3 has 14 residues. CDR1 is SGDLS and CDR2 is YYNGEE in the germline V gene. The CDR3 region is CASSVVEGRDEQFF. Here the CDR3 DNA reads TGTGCCAGCAGCGTAGTCGAGGGTCGGGATGAGCAGTTCTTC.

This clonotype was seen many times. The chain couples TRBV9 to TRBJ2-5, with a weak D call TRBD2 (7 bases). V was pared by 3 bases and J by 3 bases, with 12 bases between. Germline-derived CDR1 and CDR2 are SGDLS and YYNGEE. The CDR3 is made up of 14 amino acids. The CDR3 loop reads CASSEGGGEETQYF. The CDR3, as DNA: TGTGCCAGCAGCGAGGGGGGGGGTGAAGAGACCCAGTACTTC.

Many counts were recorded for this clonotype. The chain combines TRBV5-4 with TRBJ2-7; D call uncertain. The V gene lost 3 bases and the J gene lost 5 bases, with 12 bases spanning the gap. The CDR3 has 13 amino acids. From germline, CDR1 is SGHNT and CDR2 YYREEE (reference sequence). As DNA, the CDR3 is TGTGCCAGCAGCTACCGGCCAGGTGACGAGCAGTACTTC. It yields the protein CASSYRPGDEQYF.

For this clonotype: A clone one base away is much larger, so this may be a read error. CDR3 in amino acids: CASSLVGGLSNQPQHF. The CDR3 coding sequence is TGCGCCAGCAGCTTGGTTGGGGGACTGAGCAATCAGCCCCAGCATTTT. The chain joins TRBV5-1 to TRBJ1-5; perhaps TRBD1 as D (5 bases). V lost 0 bases, J lost 1 base, and 11 bases lay in between. From germline, CDR1 is SGHRS and CDR2 YFSETQ. The CDR3 extends over 16 amino acids.

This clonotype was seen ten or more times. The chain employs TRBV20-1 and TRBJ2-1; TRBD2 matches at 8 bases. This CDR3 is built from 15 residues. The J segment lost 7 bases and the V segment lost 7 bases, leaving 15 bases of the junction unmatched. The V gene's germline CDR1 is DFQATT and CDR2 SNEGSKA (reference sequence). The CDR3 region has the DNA TGCAGTGTCCCCTGGCGGGAGGTGGTGTTAAATGAGCAGTTCTTC. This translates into CSVPWREVVLNEQFF.

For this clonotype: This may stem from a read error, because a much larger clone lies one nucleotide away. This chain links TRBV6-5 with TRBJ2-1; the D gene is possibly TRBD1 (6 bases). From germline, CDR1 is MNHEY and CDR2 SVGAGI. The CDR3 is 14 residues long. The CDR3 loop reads CASSYSDRYNEQLF. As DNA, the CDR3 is TGTGCCAGCAGTTACTCTGACAGGTACAATGAGCAGCTCTTC.

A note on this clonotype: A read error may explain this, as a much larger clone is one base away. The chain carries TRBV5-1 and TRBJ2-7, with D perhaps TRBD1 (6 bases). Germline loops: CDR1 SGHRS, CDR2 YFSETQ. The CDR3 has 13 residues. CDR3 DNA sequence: TGCGCCAGCACCCCGGACAGTTCCTACGAGCAGAACTTC. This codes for CASTPDSSYEQNF. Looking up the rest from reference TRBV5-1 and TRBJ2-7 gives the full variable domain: KAGVTQTPRYLIKTRGQQVTLSCSPISGHRSVSWYQQTPGQGLQFLFEYFSETQRNKGNFPGRFSGRQFSNSRSEMNVSTLELGDSALYLCASTPDSSYEQNFGPGTRLTVT.

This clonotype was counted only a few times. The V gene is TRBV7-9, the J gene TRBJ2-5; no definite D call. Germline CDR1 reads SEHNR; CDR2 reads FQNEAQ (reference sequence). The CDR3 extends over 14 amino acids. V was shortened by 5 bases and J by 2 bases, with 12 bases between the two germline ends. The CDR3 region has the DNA TGTGCCAGCAGCCCCCGAGCTGAACAAGAGACCCAGTACTTC. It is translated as CASSPRAEQETQYF.

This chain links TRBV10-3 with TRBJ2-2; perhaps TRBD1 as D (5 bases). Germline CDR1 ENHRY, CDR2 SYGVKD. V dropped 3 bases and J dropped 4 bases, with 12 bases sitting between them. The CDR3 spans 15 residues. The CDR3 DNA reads TGTGCCATCAGTGACTCGGACACCAGCACCGGGGAGCTGTTTTTT. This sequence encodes CAISDSDTSTGELFF.